This T cell receptor (beta chain) is drawn from a study of technical replicates of blood from a few donors (dated by TCRdb to about 2017). Libraries came from the immunoSEQ multiplex PCR assay. TCRdb obtained this table from immuneACCESS and retained in-frame rearrangements with V and J assigned. These tables miss some clones; where compared with another copy, unresolved V genes account for less than half of the shortfall, and the remainder is unexplained. The sample table lists tens of thousands of clones, roughly 90% of them with a count of one. Together, the top ten hold 4.5% to 5% of the sample. Points on this clone: The antigen this receptor binds is unknown. Per-nucleotide qualities are absent, and no much larger clonotype sits a single base away.

V and J are trimmed by 4 bases and 7 bases, and the gene matches miss 5 bases of the junction. Its CDR3 holds 14 amino acids, cysteine through phenylalanine. Of the read, only the CDR3 DNA is kept; its 42 bases are in frame from base 1. The germline V gene supplies CDR1 SNHLY and CDR2 FYNNEI. Recombination linked TRBV2 to TRBJ2-1, and TRBD2 aligns with 9 junction nucleotides. Sequencing was carried out using PBMCs. This clonotype was obtained from a human donor in good health. Some clones in this sample may be carry-over from other donors' samples. The CDR3 has the sequence CASSVAGVINEQFF. At the DNA level, the sequence is TGTGCCAGCAGTGTAGCGGGAGTTATTAATGAGCAGTTCTTC.